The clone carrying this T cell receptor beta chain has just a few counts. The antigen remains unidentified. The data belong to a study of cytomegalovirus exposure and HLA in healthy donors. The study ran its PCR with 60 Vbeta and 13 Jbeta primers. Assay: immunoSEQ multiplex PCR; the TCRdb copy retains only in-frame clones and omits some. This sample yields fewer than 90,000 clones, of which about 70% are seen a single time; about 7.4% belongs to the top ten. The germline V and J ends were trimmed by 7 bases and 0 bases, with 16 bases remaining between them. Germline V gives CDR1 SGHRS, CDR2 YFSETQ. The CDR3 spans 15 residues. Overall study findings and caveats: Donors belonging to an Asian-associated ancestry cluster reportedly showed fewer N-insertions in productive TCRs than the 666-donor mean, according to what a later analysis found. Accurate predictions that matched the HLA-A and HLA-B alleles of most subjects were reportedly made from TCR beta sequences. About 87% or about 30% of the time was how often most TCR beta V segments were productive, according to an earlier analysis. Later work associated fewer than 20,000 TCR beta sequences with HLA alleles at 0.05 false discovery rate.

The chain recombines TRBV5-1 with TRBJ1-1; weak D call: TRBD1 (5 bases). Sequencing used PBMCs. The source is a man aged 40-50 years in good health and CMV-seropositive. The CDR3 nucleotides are TGCGCCAGCCAGGGAGGCAGTCACATGAACACTGAAGCTTTCTTT. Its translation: CASQGGSHMNTEAFF. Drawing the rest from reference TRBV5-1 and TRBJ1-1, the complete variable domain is KAGVTQTPRYLIKTRGQQVTLSCSPISGHRSVSWYQQTPGQGLQFLFEYFSETQRNKGNFPGRFSGRQFSNSRSEMNVSTLELGDSALYLCASQGGSHMNTEAFFGQGTRLTVV.